This T cell receptor (beta chain) came from a study of OX40 agonist ivuxolimab in advanced cancers. Libraries were prepared by immunoSEQ multiplex PCR; TCRdb keeps only in-frame clonotypes and omits some of them. Altogether under 80,000 clones are present, roughly 88% being singletons, with the ten largest covering more than 0.75%. At baseline, cycle 4 day 1, and cycle 7 day 1, blood was sampled. The germline V gene has CDR1 SQVTM and CDR2 ANQGSEA. Trimming cost V 1 base and J 3 bases, with 14 bases left between them. CDR3 length equals 15 residues. The chain couples TRBV29-1 to TRBJ2-3; a weak D match, TRBD1 (7 bases). The clonotype was recovered from an adult with an advanced solid tumor such as melanoma, head and neck, liver or kidney cancer. The material sequenced was CD4+ or CD8+ T cells sorted from blood, taken in a trial of the OX40 agonist ivuxolimab. In DNA form, the CDR3 reads TGCAGCGTTGAAGGGGCAGGGGGGAGGACAGATACGCAGTATTTT. It specifies CSVEGAGGRTDTQYF.